This record concerns one T cell receptor (beta chain) sequence. Its matching antigen is unknown. An end of the junction differs from the germline gene, which may be a read error. The data were taken from a study of metastatic and nonmetastatic thyroid tumors. Study-wide results and limits: Within blood and tumor, benign nodules reportedly had significantly lower TCR beta diversity than malignant thyroid tumors did.

Germline loops: CDR1 MRHNA, CDR2 SNTAGT. CDR3 length equals 13 residues. Among the patients, none had received any treatment before thyroid surgery. MiXCR re-clonotyped the PCR reads for TCRdb. The table includes roughly 9,500 clones, 25% to 35% detected once. The origin of this receptor is a female donor with papillary thyroid cancer or a benign thyroid nodule (not recorded which). Some clones in this sample may be carry-over from other donors' samples. Sequenced: tumor tissue. This chain links TRBV6-4 with TRBJ2-1, with no clear D. Here the CDR3 reads CASSYWVDNQQFF. The CDR3 nucleotides read TGTGCCAGCAGTTACTGGGTTGACAATCAGCAGTTCTTC.